The clone carrying this TCR beta chain was picked up a small number of times. V was shortened by 2 bases and J by 2 bases, with 13 bases between the two germline ends. This CDR3 is 16 amino acids long. The V gene's germline CDR1 is SGHTA and CDR2 FQGNSA. This sample is part of a study of blood T cell repertoires in COVID-19. Across the study: T cells, B-cell-depleted T cells, or PBMCs supplied cDNA or gDNA.

The protocol was immunoSEQ multiplex PCR, while the TCRdb copy is restricted to in-frame clones and leaves out a portion. The data contain about 230,000 clones, roughly 88% of them seen just once; the ten biggest clones take up about 2.3%. The chain combines TRBV7-2 with TRBJ1-5; tentatively, D is TRBD1 (6 bases). Material for sequencing was peripheral blood. The TCR comes from a man aged 40-49 years who had recovered from COVID-19. The CDR3 DNA reads as TGTGCCAGCAGCTTAACTGCGGGGGCAGGCAATCAGCCCCAGCATTTT. Translated: CASSLTAGAGNQPQHF.